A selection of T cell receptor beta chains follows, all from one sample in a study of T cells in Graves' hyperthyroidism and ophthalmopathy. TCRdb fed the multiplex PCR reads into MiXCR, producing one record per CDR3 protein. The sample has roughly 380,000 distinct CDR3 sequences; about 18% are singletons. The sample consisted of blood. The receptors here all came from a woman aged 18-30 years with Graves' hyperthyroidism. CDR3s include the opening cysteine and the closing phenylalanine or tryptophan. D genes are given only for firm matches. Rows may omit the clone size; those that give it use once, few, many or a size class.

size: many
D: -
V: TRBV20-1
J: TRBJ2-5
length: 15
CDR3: CSARDFSQNQETQYF
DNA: TGCAGTGCTAGAGATTTTAGTCAGAACCAAGAGACCCAGTACTTC

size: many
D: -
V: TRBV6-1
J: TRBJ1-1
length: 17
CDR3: CASVRGPPGNPNTEAFF
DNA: TGTGCCAGCGTCAGGGGCCCCCCGGGAAACCCGAACACTGAAGCTTTCTTT

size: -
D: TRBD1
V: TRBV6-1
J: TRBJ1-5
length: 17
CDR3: CASSESLAGGRNQPQHF
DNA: TGTGCCAGCAGTGAAAGTTTGGCAGGGGGCCGCAATCAGCCCCAGCATTTT

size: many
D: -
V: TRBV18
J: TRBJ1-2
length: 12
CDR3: CASSRPAGGYTF
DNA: TGTGCCAGCTCACGTCCAGCGGGTGGCTACACCTTC

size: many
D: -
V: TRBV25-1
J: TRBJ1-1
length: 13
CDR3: CASSEYRVNEAFF
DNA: TGTGCCAGCAGTGAATACAGGGTTAATGAAGCTTTCTTT

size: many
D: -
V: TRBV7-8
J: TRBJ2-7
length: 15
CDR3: CASRSGRVASYEQYF
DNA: TGTGCCAGCAGATCGGGTAGGGTAGCCTCCTACGAGCAGTACTTC

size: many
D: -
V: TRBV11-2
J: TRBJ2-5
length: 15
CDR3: CASSLVLTGQETQYF
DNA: TGTGCCAGCAGCTTAGTTCTGACAGGCCAAGAGACCCAGTACTTC

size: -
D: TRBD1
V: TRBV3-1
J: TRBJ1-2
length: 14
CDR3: CASSINRGGYGYTF
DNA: TGTGCCAGCAGCATCAACAGGGGAGGCTATGGCTACACCTTC

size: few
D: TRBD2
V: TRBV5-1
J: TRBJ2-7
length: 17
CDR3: CASSQRTSGGSSYEQYF
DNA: TGCGCCAGCAGCCAAAGGACTAGCGGGGGGAGCTCCTACGAGCAGTACTTC

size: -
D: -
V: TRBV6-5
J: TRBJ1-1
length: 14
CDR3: CASSYNGGNTEAFF
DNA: TGTGCCAGCAGTTACAATGGCGGGAACACTGAAGCTTTCTTT

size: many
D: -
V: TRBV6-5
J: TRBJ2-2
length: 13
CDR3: CASSFLRAGELFF
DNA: TGTGCCAGCAGTTTTCTCAGGGCCGGGGAGCTGTTTTTT

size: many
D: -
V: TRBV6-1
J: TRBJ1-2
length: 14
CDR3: CASSRTVRAYGYTF
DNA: TGTGCCAGCAGCCGAACCGTCAGGGCCTATGGCTACACCTTC

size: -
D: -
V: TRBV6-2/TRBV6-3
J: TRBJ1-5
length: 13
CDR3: CASSRTEDQPQHF
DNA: TGTGCCAGCAGTCGGACTGAGGATCAGCCCCAGCATTTT

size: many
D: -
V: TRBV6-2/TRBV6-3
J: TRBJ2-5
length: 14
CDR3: CASTDRAEGETQYF
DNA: TGTGCCAGCACCGACCGGGCTGAGGGGGAGACCCAGTACTTC

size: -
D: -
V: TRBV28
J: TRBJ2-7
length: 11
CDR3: CASSLTSEQYF
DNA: TGTGCCAGCAGCCTGACGAGTGAGCAGTACTTC

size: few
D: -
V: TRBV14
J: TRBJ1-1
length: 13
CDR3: CASSQQLYTEAFF
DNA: TGTGCCAGCAGCCAACAGCTTTACACTGAAGCTTTCTTT

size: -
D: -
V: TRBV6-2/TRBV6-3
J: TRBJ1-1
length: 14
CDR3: CASCQEPWGTEAFF
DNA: TGTGCCAGCTGTCAGGAGCCGTGGGGCACTGAAGCTTTCTTT

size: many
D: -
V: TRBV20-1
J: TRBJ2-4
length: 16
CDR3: CSATPGGFLAKNIQYF
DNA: TGCAGTGCTACACCGGGCGGTTTCCTGGCCAAAAACATTCAGTACTTC

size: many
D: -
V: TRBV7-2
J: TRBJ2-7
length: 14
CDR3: CASSLGRSSYEQYF
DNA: TGTGCCAGCAGCTTAGGGAGGAGCTCCTACGAGCAGTACTTC

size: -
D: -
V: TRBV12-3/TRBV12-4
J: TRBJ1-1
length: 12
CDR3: CASSRDSPEAFF
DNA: TGTGCCAGCAGCCGAGACAGCCCTGAAGCTTTCTTT

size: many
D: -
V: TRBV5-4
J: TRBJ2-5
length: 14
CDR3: CASSLTGGGETQYF
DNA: TGTGCCAGCAGCTTGACTGGGGGCGGGGAGACCCAGTACTTC

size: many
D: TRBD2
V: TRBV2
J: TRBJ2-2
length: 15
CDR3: CASSRTSGGTGELFF
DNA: TGTGCCAGCAGTCGGACTAGCGGGGGCACCGGGGAGCTGTTTTTT

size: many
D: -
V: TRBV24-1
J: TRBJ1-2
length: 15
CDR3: CATSDLDGRDYGYTF
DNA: TGTGCCACCAGTGACCTCGACGGGAGGGACTATGGCTACACCTTC

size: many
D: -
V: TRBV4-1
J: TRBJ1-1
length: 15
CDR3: CASSQFWLQNTEAFF
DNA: TGCGCCAGCAGCCAATTTTGGTTGCAGAACACTGAAGCTTTCTTT

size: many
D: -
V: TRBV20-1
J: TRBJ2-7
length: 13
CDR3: CSASGGALYEQYF
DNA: TGCAGTGCTAGCGGAGGGGCCCTCTACGAGCAGTACTTC